These 8 T cell receptor beta chains were sequenced from one sample in a study of cytomegalovirus exposure and HLA in healthy donors. Primers included in the PCR were 60 Vbeta and 13 Jbeta primers. Assay: immunoSEQ multiplex PCR; the TCRdb copy retains only in-frame clones and omits some. The profile covers more than 80,000 clones, with around 64% appearing a single time and 2.5% to 3.5% taken by the ten largest. What was sequenced was PBMCs. The receptors were sampled from a man aged 55 to 70 in good health and CMV-seronegative.

The chain uses TRBV27 and TRBJ1-4, with D possibly matching TRBD1 (5 bases). Germline V gene data show CDR1 as MNHEY and CDR2 as SMNVEV (reference sequence). This CDR3 is 16 amino acids long. V lost 4 bases, J lost 4 bases, and 16 bases lay in between. The CDR3 sequence: CASSWSGGAGNEKLFF. CDR3 in DNA: TGTGCCAGCAGTTGGTCGGGGGGTGCGGGTAATGAAAAACTGTTTTTT. Combining the CDR3 with reference TRBV27 and TRBJ1-4 gives the whole variable domain EAQVTQNPRYLITVTGKKLTVTCSQNMNHEYMSWYRQDPGLGLRQIYYSMNVEVTDKGDVPEGYKVSRKEKRNFPLILESPSPNQTSLYFCASSWSGGAGNEKLFFGSGTQLSVL.

This clone came up a few times. V usage is TRBV6-1 and J usage is TRBJ1-1, with TRBD1 as a possible D gene (6 bases). From germline, CDR1 is MNHNS and CDR2 SASEGT. This CDR3 is built from 13 residues. V was trimmed by 7 bases and J by 9 bases, leaving 18 bases between them. CDR3 sequence reads: CASTLSTRDKAFF. CDR3 in DNA: TGTGCCAGCACTTTGAGTACCCGGGACAAAGCTTTCTTT.

The gene calls are TRBV7-6 and TRBJ2-2; TRBD2 aligns across 13 bases. Germline V lookup: CDR1 SGHVS, CDR2 FNYEAQ. CDR3 length equals 18 residues. The V gene end was trimmed by 5 bases and the J gene end by 4 bases; junction bases not matched to a gene: 10. The DNA for the CDR3 is TGTGCCAGCAGCCCTGGACTAGCGGGAGCCCCAATCACCGGGGAGCTGTTTTTT. It yields the protein CASSPGLAGAPITGELFF.

The chain has TRBV10-1 and TRBJ1-1; D not resolved. The CDR3 has 13 amino acids. V shed 6 bases and J shed 0 bases, with 8 bases lying between them. Looked up from germline, CDR1 is WNHNN and CDR2 is SYGVQD (reference sequence). CDR3 region: CASSGKMNTEAFF. Written as DNA, the CDR3 is TGCGCCAGCAGCGGGAAGATGAACACTGAAGCTTTCTTT.

This clone appeared a few times. The chain combines TRBV19 with TRBJ1-5; no clear D. In germline, CDR1 is LNHDA, CDR2 SQIVND (reference sequence). V was cut by 3 bases and J by 4 bases, with 7 bases left in between. CDR3 length: 13 amino acids. The chain's CDR3 is CASSIELNQPQHF. In nucleotides, the CDR3 is TGTGCCAGTAGTATCGAACTGAATCAGCCCCAGCATTTT.

In this sample, this clone turned up a few times. This chain connects TRBV7-3 to TRBJ2-1, with TRBD2 identical over 12 bases. CDR1 is SGHTA, CDR2 FQGTGA, per germline. The CDR3 sequence is 14 residues long. V lost 3 bases and J lost 13; bases outside the gene matches: 7. The CDR3 sequence is CASSLTSGGVYQFF. In DNA form, the CDR3 reads TGTGCCAGCAGCTTGACTAGCGGGGGAGTATATCAGTTCTTC.

The chain recombines TRBV5-1 with TRBJ1-2; possibly TRBD1 for D (5 bases). Trimming pared 4 bases from V and 3 bases from J, leaving 16 bases between. The CDR3 is made up of 15 amino acids. Germline CDR1 is SGHRS and CDR2 is YFSETQ. In DNA, the CDR3 is TGCGCCAGCAGCCCGGACACCGGACAACACTATGGCTACACCTTC. It encodes CASSPDTGQHYGYTF.

This clone occurred a few times. The genes are TRBV10-3 and TRBJ2-1, with TRBD2 matching 11 bases. Trimming at V came to 6 bases and at J to 6 bases, leaving 7 bases not matched to a gene. From germline, CDR1 is ENHRY and CDR2 SYGVKD. The CDR3 covers 15 residues. CDR3 sequence (DNA): TGTGCCATCAGCCAACTAGCGGGAGCAGGCAATGAGCAGTTCTTC. Amino acids: CAISQLAGAGNEQFF.